This T cell receptor (beta chain) derives from a study of blood T cell repertoires in COVID-19 (dated by TCRdb to the early 2020s). In terms of the full investigation: Samples from collaborators originated in the United States, Italy and Spain and spanned both the acute and convalescent phases of COVID-19. The material from the prospective study consisted of cDNA or gDNA derived from T cells, B-cell-depleted T cells, or PBMCs. Subjects who had been exposed to COVID-19, were actively infected with it, or had recovered from it provided the deeply sampled blood TCRbeta repertoires that made up the dataset. The repertoires were released in a freely available public database intended as a resource for research on the immune response to SARS-CoV-2. The samples were drawn from the first 160 participants of the ongoing ImmuneRACE study and from some 1,300 subjects provided by 6 global collaborators. The sample metadata nearly always contained a de-identified subject ID, COVID-19 status, age in years and sex. Where HLA class I and class II types were available, the types were taken from metadata supplied by the sample provider, not from assay-based typing.

The research as a whole found: The quantity of clinical and demographic metadata differed by source and by participant and was supplied without curation.

TCRbeta CDR3 regions were amplified from genomic DNA by means of the immunoSEQ Assay, a bias-controlled multiplex PCR. Regarding the original processing steps: The number of nucleated cells in each sample was estimated by amplification of reference gene primers within the assay. To quantify the absolute abundance of each unique TCRbeta CDR3 rearrangement, sequence reads were collapsed and filtered. For each sample, productive Simpson clonality was calculated as the square root of Simpson's diversity index across productive rearrangements. This is the immuneACCESS table as TCRdb keeps it, with only in-frame sequences that have V and J called. A part of the clones is gone; compared with another copy, unresolved V genes explain less than half, and the rest is unexplained. V and J calls and clone size are given by that table; D and trimming were obtained from the DNA. The sample data list 60,000 to 75,000 clones, and around 76% of these were observed just once. The top ten clones comprise approximately 52% of the sample.

CDR3 length: 14 amino acids, cysteine to phenylalanine. Kept here is only the CDR3 DNA, which spans 42 bases and is read in frame from base 1. A distance of 13 bases separates the germline ends of V and J, which lose 5 bases and 6 bases respectively. Via the germline V gene, CDR1 is SGHTA and CDR2 FQGTGA. Of note for this clone: Its target antigen remains unknown. Base qualities were left out, and no much larger clone turns up one base away.

Each collaborating institution followed its own protocols to collect whole blood in K2EDTA tubes. For TCRbeta analysis, collaborators shipped samples as frozen whole blood, isolated PBMCs, or DNA extracted from either of those sample types. The sequenced sample consisted of peripheral blood. The receptor was isolated from a woman older than 75 with acute or convalescent COVID-19. The chain uses TRBV7-3 and TRBJ2-2; the D region possibly corresponds to TRBD1 (5 bases align). The CDR3 loop reads CASSSSGSAGELFF. DNA sequence: TGTGCCAGCAGCAGCTCAGGGTCCGCCGGGGAGCTGTTTTTT.